The rows below give T cell receptor beta chains drawn from one sample of a study of tumor-infiltrating lymphocytes in oesophageal squamous cell carcinoma. TCRdb ran MiXCR on the PCR reads and lists one entry per CDR3 protein. The sample carries roughly 15,000 distinct CDR3 sequences, about 56% recorded once. Input material: esophageal tumor tissue. Receptor source: a male donor with esophageal squamous cell carcinoma. Both conserved end residues are part of each CDR3. Fields, in order: D gene, clone size, J gene, V gene, CDR3 DNA, CDR3 protein. A D gene is named only where the DNA matches it firmly. Only some rows state a clone size, as once, few, many or a class for expanded clones.

D gene: NA
clone size: NA
J gene: TRBJ1-1
V gene: TRBV7-3
CDR3 DNA: TGTGCCAGCAGCTTTGGCTCTGAGACTGAAGCTTTCTTT
CDR3 protein: CASSFGSETEAFF

D gene: NA
clone size: NA
J gene: TRBJ2-3
V gene: TRBV7-6
CDR3 DNA: TGTGCCAGCAGCTTAGAGACAGGTTCAGATACGCAGTATTTT
CDR3 protein: CASSLETGSDTQYF

D gene: NA
clone size: NA
J gene: TRBJ2-5
V gene: TRBV7-8
CDR3 DNA: TGTGCCAGCAGCTTAGCGCCACGAGAGACCCAGTACTTC
CDR3 protein: CASSLAPRETQYF

D gene: NA
clone size: few
J gene: TRBJ1-4
V gene: TRBV20-1
CDR3 DNA: TGCAGTGCTGAGGATCGAGAAAAACTGTTTTTT
CDR3 protein: CSAEDREKLFF

D gene: TRBD2
clone size: NA
J gene: TRBJ2-1
V gene: TRBV6-4
CDR3 DNA: TGTGCCAGCAGTGAAGGGACTAGCGGGAGCCATGAGCAGTTCTTC
CDR3 protein: CASSEGTSGSHEQFF

D gene: TRBD1
clone size: many
J gene: TRBJ1-3
V gene: TRBV10-3
CDR3 DNA: TGTGCCATCAGTCCCGGGACAGGGTCAGGAAACACCATATATTTT
CDR3 protein: CAISPGTGSGNTIYF

D gene: NA
clone size: NA
J gene: TRBJ2-5
V gene: TRBV6-1
CDR3 DNA: TGTGCCAGTGAGGGGTTAGAGACCCAGTACTTC
CDR3 protein: CASEGLETQYF

D gene: TRBD1
clone size: medium-sized
J gene: TRBJ2-5
V gene: TRBV28
CDR3 DNA: TGTGCCAGCAGTTTATGGGTCAGGGGGCGACAAGAGACCCAGTACTTC
CDR3 protein: CASSLWVRGRQETQYF

D gene: NA
clone size: NA
J gene: TRBJ2-1
V gene: TRBV7-2
CDR3 DNA: TGTGCCAGCAGCTTAGCGGCAGGGGAGCCCTACAATGAGCAGTTCTTC
CDR3 protein: CASSLAAGEPYNEQFF

D gene: TRBD2
clone size: NA
J gene: TRBJ2-1
V gene: TRBV7-8
CDR3 DNA: TGTGCCAGCAGCGAAGGACTAGCGGGTGTCAATGAGCAGTTCTTC
CDR3 protein: CASSEGLAGVNEQFF

D gene: TRBD1
clone size: NA
J gene: TRBJ2-7
V gene: TRBV12-3/TRBV12-4
CDR3 DNA: TGTGCCAGCAGTTTGATGGGACAGCAGTCCTACGAGCAGTACTTC
CDR3 protein: CASSLMGQQSYEQYF

D gene: TRBD1
clone size: many
J gene: TRBJ2-7
V gene: TRBV5-6
CDR3 DNA: TGTGCCAGCAGCTATTCCGGGACAGACTACGAGCAGTACTTC
CDR3 protein: CASSYSGTDYEQYF

D gene: NA
clone size: NA
J gene: TRBJ2-5
V gene: TRBV7-2
CDR3 DNA: TGTGCCAGCAGGATTGGGTTTACTAGCATACAAGAGACCCAGTACTTC
CDR3 protein: CASRIGFTSIQETQYF

D gene: NA
clone size: NA
J gene: TRBJ2-7
V gene: TRBV6-1
CDR3 DNA: TGTGCCAGCAGCCCCCGGGCTCGCGGGACCTACGAGCAGTACTTC
CDR3 protein: CASSPRARGTYEQYF

D gene: NA
clone size: medium-sized
J gene: TRBJ2-3
V gene: TRBV6-4
CDR3 DNA: TGTGCCAGCAGTAGCGGGAGCACAGATACGCAGTATTTT
CDR3 protein: CASSSGSTDTQYF

D gene: NA
clone size: NA
J gene: TRBJ1-2
V gene: TRBV7-6
CDR3 DNA: TGTGCCAGCAGCTTAAGGTCTCAGGGACTAAACTATGGCTACACCTTC
CDR3 protein: CASSLRSQGLNYGYTF

D gene: NA
clone size: NA
J gene: TRBJ2-1
V gene: TRBV11-3
CDR3 DNA: TGTGCCAGCAGCTTCAGCAGGAACAATGAGCAGTTCTTC
CDR3 protein: CASSFSRNNEQFF

D gene: NA
clone size: medium-sized
J gene: TRBJ2-6
V gene: TRBV12-3/TRBV12-4
CDR3 DNA: TGTGCCAGTACCCGCGCAGGGGACGGGGCCAACGTCCTGACTTTC
CDR3 protein: CASTRAGDGANVLTF

D gene: NA
clone size: NA
J gene: TRBJ2-5
V gene: TRBV5-5
CDR3 DNA: TGTGCCAGCACAGACGGAGTAGGGCAAGAGACCCAGTACTTC
CDR3 protein: CASTDGVGQETQYF

D gene: NA
clone size: NA
J gene: TRBJ2-6
V gene: TRBV7-4
CDR3 DNA: TGTGCCAGCAGCGCCCAACAGTACTACTCCTCTGGGGCCAACGTCCTGACTTTC
CDR3 protein: CASSAQQYYSSGANVLTF

D gene: TRBD2
clone size: NA
J gene: TRBJ2-1
V gene: TRBV27
CDR3 DNA: TGTGCCAGCAGCCTAGCGGACTCCACCTACGAGCAGTTCTTC
CDR3 protein: CASSLADSTYEQFF

D gene: TRBD2
clone size: NA
J gene: TRBJ2-1
V gene: TRBV7-6
CDR3 DNA: TGTGCCAGCAGCTTCGGGACTAGCGCGAACAATGAGCAGTTCTTC
CDR3 protein: CASSFGTSANNEQFF

D gene: NA
clone size: NA
J gene: TRBJ2-4
V gene: TRBV12-3/TRBV12-4
CDR3 DNA: TGTGCCAGCAGTTGGACGGTTCTAGCCAAAAACATTCAGTACTTC
CDR3 protein: CASSWTVLAKNIQYF

D gene: TRBD2
clone size: NA
J gene: TRBJ2-7
V gene: TRBV7-9
CDR3 DNA: TGTGCCAGCAGCTTAGTAATCGGGACTAGCGGGAGAGGTTACAATGAGCAGTACTTC
CDR3 protein: CASSLVIGTSGRGYNEQYF

D gene: NA
clone size: NA
J gene: TRBJ2-1
V gene: TRBV6-1
CDR3 DNA: TGTGCCAGCAGTGAAGCAAGGATTGCTGAGCAGTTCTTC
CDR3 protein: CASSEARIAEQFF

D gene: TRBD2
clone size: NA
J gene: TRBJ2-4
V gene: TRBV7-9
CDR3 DNA: TGTGCCAGCAGCCGGACCGCGGGGGGTAACATTCAGTACTTC
CDR3 protein: CASSRTAGGNIQYF

D gene: NA
clone size: medium-sized
J gene: TRBJ2-2
V gene: TRBV7-3
CDR3 DNA: TGTGCCAGCAGCTTAAGTGCACAGGGGAACACCGGGGAGCTGTTTTTT
CDR3 protein: CASSLSAQGNTGELFF

D gene: TRBD1
clone size: few
J gene: TRBJ2-7
V gene: TRBV5-3
CDR3 DNA: TGTGCCAGAAGCATCGGGACAGAGACTTACGAGCAGTACTTC
CDR3 protein: CARSIGTETYEQYF

D gene: TRBD1
clone size: NA
J gene: TRBJ2-1
V gene: TRBV7-4
CDR3 DNA: TGTGCCAGCAGCTGGGGGACAGGGGACCAGTTCTTC
CDR3 protein: CASSWGTGDQFF

D gene: NA
clone size: NA
J gene: TRBJ2-5
V gene: TRBV25-1
CDR3 DNA: TGTGCCAGCAGGAGACCGGGACCGGAGACCCAGTACTTC
CDR3 protein: CASRRPGPETQYF

D gene: NA
clone size: NA
J gene: TRBJ1-1
V gene: TRBV6-8
CDR3 DNA: TGTGCCAGCAGCGATACACGGACAGTTCTCATGAACACTGAAGCTTTCTTT
CDR3 protein: CASSDTRTVLMNTEAFF

D gene: TRBD1
clone size: NA
J gene: TRBJ2-1
V gene: TRBV24-1
CDR3 DNA: TGTGCCACCAGTGATCTGACAGGGGCCTACAATGAGCAGTTCTTC
CDR3 protein: CATSDLTGAYNEQFF

D gene: NA
clone size: medium-sized
J gene: TRBJ2-7
V gene: TRBV14
CDR3 DNA: TGTGCCAGCAGCCGAGGGGGCTACGAGCAGTACTTC
CDR3 protein: CASSRGGYEQYF

D gene: TRBD2
clone size: many
J gene: TRBJ2-1
V gene: TRBV20-1
CDR3 DNA: TGCAGTGCTAGAGATCCCGGGGGGGTTGGCGATGAGCAGTTCTTC
CDR3 protein: CSARDPGGVGDEQFF

D gene: NA
clone size: NA
J gene: TRBJ2-5
V gene: TRBV7-2
CDR3 DNA: TGTGCCAGCAGCTTAAGCAGGGGCCAAGAGACCCAGTACTTC
CDR3 protein: CASSLSRGQETQYF

D gene: NA
clone size: NA
J gene: TRBJ2-2
V gene: TRBV27
CDR3 DNA: TGTGCCAGCAGTTTATTCAGGGAGACCGGGGAGCTGTTTTTT
CDR3 protein: CASSLFRETGELFF

D gene: NA
clone size: NA
J gene: TRBJ2-5
V gene: TRBV7-8
CDR3 DNA: TGTGCCAGCAGCTTTTCTGGGCAAGAGACCCAGTACTTC
CDR3 protein: CASSFSGQETQYF

D gene: TRBD2
clone size: NA
J gene: TRBJ2-1
V gene: TRBV7-2
CDR3 DNA: TGTGCCAGCAGGAATAGCGGGAGGGCCACGTACAATGAGCAGTTCTTC
CDR3 protein: CASRNSGRATYNEQFF

D gene: TRBD2
clone size: many
J gene: TRBJ2-3
V gene: TRBV27
CDR3 DNA: TGTGCCAGCGGCACTAGCGCAGATACGCAGTATTTT
CDR3 protein: CASGTSADTQYF

D gene: NA
clone size: NA
J gene: TRBJ2-5
V gene: TRBV6-1
CDR3 DNA: TGTGCCAGCGCGACCGGGACAACCCAAGAGACCCAGTACTTC
CDR3 protein: CASATGTTQETQYF

D gene: NA
clone size: NA
J gene: TRBJ1-5
V gene: TRBV20-1
CDR3 DNA: TGCAGTGCTAGTTGGGGAATGAGCAATCAGCCCCAGCATTTT
CDR3 protein: CSASWGMSNQPQHF

D gene: NA
clone size: NA
J gene: TRBJ2-7
V gene: TRBV7-6
CDR3 DNA: TGTGCCAGCAGCACCTTCCGTTACGAGCAGTACTTC
CDR3 protein: CASSTFRYEQYF